Sequencing of this TCR beta chain was carried out in a study of blood T cell repertoires in COVID-19. V shed 0 bases and J shed 3 bases, with 8 bases lying between them. The CDR3 sequence is 15 residues long. Germline V gene sequence: CDR1 MGHRA, CDR2 YSYEKL. This clone was picked up one time. Original methodology: Reference gene primer amplification in the assay estimated nucleated cell counts. The repertoire was sequenced with immunoSEQ multiplex PCR; TCRdb's copy has only in-frame clones and lacks some. Clonal size and the V and J genes are those of that table, whereas D and trimming came from the DNA. Here the sample spans tens of thousands of clones, 65% to 85% being singletons.

The receptor's source is a man older than 75 with COVID-19, enrolled during active disease. The sample was peripheral blood. The chain recombines TRBV4-1 with TRBJ1-4, with D possibly being TRBD1 (6 bases). The CDR3 protein is CASSQDRQANEKLFF. CDR3 nucleotides: TGCGCCAGCAGCCAAGACCGACAGGCTAATGAAAAACTGTTTTTT.